The TCR beta chain described here comes from a study of shared T cell receptors in the human thymus. The method was immunoSEQ multiplex PCR; TCRdb's version includes in-frame clones alone and lacks a portion of them. The table has hundreds of thousands of clones, approximately 83% seen once. The CDR3 contains 13 residues. V lost 1 base and J 10 bases, leaving 11 bases between the germline ends. CDR1 is SGHVS, CDR2 FNYEAQ, per germline. The sample was also reused in another study, on human thymus T cells.

V and J are TRBV7-6 and TRBJ2-1, with unresolved D. The source of this sequence is a girl younger than two with a congenital heart defect. Sequenced sample: thymocytes. The CDR3: CASSLDVSREQFF. CDR3 DNA sequence: TGTGCCAGCAGCTTAGATGTGTCTAGGGAGCAGTTCTTC.